This T cell receptor (beta chain) emerged from a study of cytomegalovirus exposure and HLA in healthy donors. Study in general: The Caucasian-associated ancestry cluster contained about four fifths of the roughly 370 genotyped donors. Study observations and caveats: Later analysis reportedly placed an Asian-associated ancestry cluster below the roughly 680-donor mean in N-insertions. TCR beta sequences reportedly predicted the HLA-A and HLA-B alleles of most subjects accurately.

A word on this clone: The antigen remains unidentified.

Primers for the PCR totalled 60 Vbeta and 13 Jbeta. Method: immunoSEQ multiplex PCR; TCRdb's copy keeps in-frame clones and lacks some. There are 60,000 to 85,000 clones in the sample; about 74% occur only once, and 10% to 12% lies in the top ten. The J segment lost 7 bases and the V segment lost 7 bases, leaving 11 bases of the junction unmatched. Per the germline V gene, CDR1 is MNHEY and CDR2 is SMNVEV (reference sequence). The CDR3 totals 16 residues. The chain has TRBV27 and TRBJ2-2; 11 positions match TRBD2. This sequence originates from a human donor in good health. Sample: PBMCs. The CDR3 nucleotides read TGTGCCAGCACCCAGCTCCCTAGCGGGAGGTTCGGGGAGCTGTTTTTT. Its protein is CASTQLPSGRFGELFF.